Here is one T cell receptor (beta chain) with its context. The CDR3 has 14 residues. Germline V gene data show CDR1 as MRHNA and CDR2 as SNTAGT. The ends were cut back, 6 bases at V and 1 base at J, with 11 bases in the middle. TCRdb re-called the PCR reads through MiXCR, storing one row per CDR3 protein. The sample lists roughly 11,000 distinct CDR3 sequences, approximately 46% occurring once. The record originates from a study of immune characterization of retroperitoneal liposarcoma. The TCR was taken from a female donor with retroperitoneal liposarcoma. Sequencing was carried out using tumor tissue. The rearrangement links TRBV6-4 to TRBJ2-3, with D unresolved. The CDR3 coding sequence is TGTGCCAGCAGCCCGGGCCAGGGCACAGATACGCAGTATTTT. Protein sequence: CASSPGQGTDTQYF.